At least ten counts were recorded for the clone carrying this TCR beta chain. The antigen remains unidentified. Each donor was a healthy Caucasian individual from Russia, aged roughly 6 to 100. The use of a sample-barcoded 5' primer and a J-beta primer mix characterized a second PCR of roughly 6 to 11 cycles. All samples yielded 2.5 million or more CDR3-containing paired-end reads. MiXCR, run by TCRdb on the 5' RACE reads, gives a single entry per CDR3 protein. The sample includes 1.5 million to 2 million distinct CDR3 sequences, roughly 28% seen only once; the top ten take about 8%. This record comes from a study of blood T cells in healthy people across ages. General observations from the study: Estimates based on one million T cells were treated as lower bounds. CMV infection status of these donors was not known.

V lost 2 bases and J lost 3, with 8 bases in between. The CDR3 length is 15 residues. The chain uses TRBV12-3 or TRBV12-4 and TRBJ2-6; D is perhaps TRBD1 (5 bases). This TCR was recovered from a woman aged 25 to 39 in good health. Sequencing used blood. DNA for the CDR3: TGTGCCAGCAGTTTACACACAGGTGGGGCCAACGTCCTGACTTTC. Its translation is CASSLHTGGANVLTF.